This T cell receptor beta chain was captured by sequencing in a study of cytomegalovirus exposure and HLA in healthy donors. Overall study: An earlier analysis found around 100 million unique TCR beta sequences from 200 million or so T cells. Study-level findings and limits: Accurate prediction of HLA-A and HLA-B alleles (for most subjects) was reportedly achieved from TCR beta sequences.

A note on this clone: Its antigen is undetermined.

The PCR made use of 60 Vbeta and 13 Jbeta primers. Here immunoSEQ multiplex PCR was the method, and the copy in TCRdb shows in-frame clones only, minus some. The sample has roughly 180,000 clones, approximately 80% seen once. V was pared by 1 base and J by 4 bases, with 8 bases between. Germline V CDR1 and CDR2: SGHDT, YYEEEE. This CDR3 spans 13 amino acids. The V call is TRBV5-6, the J call TRBJ1-1; D is perhaps TRBD1 (6 bases). The TCR comes from a man aged 18 to 30 in good health and CMV-seronegative. Sample: PBMCs. This CDR3 is CASSLTGTTEAFF. The CDR3 nucleotides read TGTGCCAGCAGCTTGACAGGGACCACTGAAGCTTTCTTT.